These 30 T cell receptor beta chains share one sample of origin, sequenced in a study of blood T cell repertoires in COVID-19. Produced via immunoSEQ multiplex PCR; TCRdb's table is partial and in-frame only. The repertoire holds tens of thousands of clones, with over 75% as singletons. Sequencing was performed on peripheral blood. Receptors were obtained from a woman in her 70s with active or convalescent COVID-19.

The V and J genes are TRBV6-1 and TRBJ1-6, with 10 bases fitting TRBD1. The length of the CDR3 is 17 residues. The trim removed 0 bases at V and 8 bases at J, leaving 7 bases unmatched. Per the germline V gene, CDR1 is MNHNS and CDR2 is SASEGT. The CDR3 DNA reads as TGTGCCAGCAGTGAAGCGGGGACAGGGGAGGGGTATTCACCCCTCCACTTT. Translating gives CASSEAGTGEGYSPLHF.

The CDR3 here is CAWTPRAGGSYNEQFF. CDR3 in DNA: TGTGCCTGGACTCCGAGGGCAGGGGGCTCCTACAATGAGCAGTTCTTC. This sequence joins TRBV30 and TRBJ2-1, with 7 bases identical to TRBD1. The germline V gene encodes CDR1 GTSNPN and CDR2 SVGIG (reference sequence). The CDR3 has 16 amino acids. The V and J ends lost 4 bases and 0 bases, in that order; junction bases with no gene match: 9.

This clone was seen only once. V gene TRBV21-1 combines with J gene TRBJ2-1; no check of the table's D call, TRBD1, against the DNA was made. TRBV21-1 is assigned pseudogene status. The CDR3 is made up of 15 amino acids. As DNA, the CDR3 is TGTGCCAGCAGCCCGCGGCAGGGATCCTACAATGAGCAGTTCTTC. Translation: CASSPRQGSYNEQFF.

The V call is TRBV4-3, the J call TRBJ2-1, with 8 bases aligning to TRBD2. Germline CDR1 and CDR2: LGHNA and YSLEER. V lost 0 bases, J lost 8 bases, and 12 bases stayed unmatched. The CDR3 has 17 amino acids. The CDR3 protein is CASSQDPREGLLYEQFF. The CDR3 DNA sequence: TGCGCCAGCAGCCAAGACCCCCGGGAGGGCCTCCTGTATGAGCAGTTCTTC.

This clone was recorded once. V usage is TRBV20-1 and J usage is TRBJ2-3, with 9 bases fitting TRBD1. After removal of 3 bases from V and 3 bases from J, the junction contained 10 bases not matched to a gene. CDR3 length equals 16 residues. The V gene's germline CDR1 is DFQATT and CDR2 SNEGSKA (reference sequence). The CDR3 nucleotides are TGCAGTGCTAGTAAAGGGACAGGGTACGGAACAGATACGCAGTATTTT. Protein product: CSASKGTGYGTDTQYF.

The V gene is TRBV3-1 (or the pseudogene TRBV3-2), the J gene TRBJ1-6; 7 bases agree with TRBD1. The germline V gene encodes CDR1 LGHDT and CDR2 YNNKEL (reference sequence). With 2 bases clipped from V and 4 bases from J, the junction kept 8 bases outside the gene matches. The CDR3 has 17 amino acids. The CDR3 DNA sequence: TGTGCCAGCAGCCAACAGGGACAGTCGTTTTATAATTCACCCCTCCACTTT. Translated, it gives CASSQQGQSFYNSPLHF.

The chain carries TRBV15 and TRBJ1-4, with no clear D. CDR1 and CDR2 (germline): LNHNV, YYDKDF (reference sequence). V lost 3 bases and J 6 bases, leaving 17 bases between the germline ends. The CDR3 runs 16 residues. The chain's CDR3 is CATSSSVAGYDEKLFF. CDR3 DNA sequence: TGTGCCACCAGCAGTTCGGTTGCGGGGTACGATGAAAAACTGTTTTTT.

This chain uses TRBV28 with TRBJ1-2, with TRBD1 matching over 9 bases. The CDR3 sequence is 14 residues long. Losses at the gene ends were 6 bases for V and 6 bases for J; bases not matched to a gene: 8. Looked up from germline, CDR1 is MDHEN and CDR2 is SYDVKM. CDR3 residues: CASSTGGSPDGYTF. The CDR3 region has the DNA TGTGCCAGCAGCACAGGGGGCTCTCCTGATGGCTACACCTTC.

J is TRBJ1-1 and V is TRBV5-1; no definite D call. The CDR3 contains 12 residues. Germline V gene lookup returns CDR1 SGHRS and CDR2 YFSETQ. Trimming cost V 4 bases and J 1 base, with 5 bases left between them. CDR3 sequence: CASSNKNTEAFF. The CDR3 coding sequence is TGCGCCAGCAGCAACAAGAACACTGAAGCTTTCTTT. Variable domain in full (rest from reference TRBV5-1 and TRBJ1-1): KAGVTQTPRYLIKTRGQQVTLSCSPISGHRSVSWYQQTPGQGLQFLFEYFSETQRNKGNFPGRFSGRQFSNSRSEMNVSTLELGDSALYLCASSNKNTEAFFGQGTRLTVV.

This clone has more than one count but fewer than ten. CDR3 protein: CASSRFRGEYEQYF. DNA of the CDR3: TGTGCCAGTAGTAGATTCAGGGGCGAATACGAGCAGTACTTC. The chain is built from TRBV19 and TRBJ2-7; tentative D call: TRBD1 (6 bases). Germline V CDR1 and CDR2: LNHDA, SQIVND (reference sequence). The ends were cut back, 4 bases at V and 4 bases at J, with 14 bases in the middle. The CDR3 runs to 14 residues.

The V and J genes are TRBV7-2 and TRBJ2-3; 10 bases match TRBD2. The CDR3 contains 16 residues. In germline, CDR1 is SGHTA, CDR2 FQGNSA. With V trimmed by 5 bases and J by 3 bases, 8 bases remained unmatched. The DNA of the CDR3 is TGTGCCAGCAGCCCCCAGCGGGGGGGCCCGACAGATACGCAGTATTTT. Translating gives CASSPQRGGPTDTQYF.

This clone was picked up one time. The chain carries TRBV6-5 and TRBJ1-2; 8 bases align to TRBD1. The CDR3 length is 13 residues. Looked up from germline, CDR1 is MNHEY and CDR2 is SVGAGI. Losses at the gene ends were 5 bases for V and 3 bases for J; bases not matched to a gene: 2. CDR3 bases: TGTGCCAGCAGTAAGACAGGGGACTATGGCTACACCTTC. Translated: CASSKTGDYGYTF.

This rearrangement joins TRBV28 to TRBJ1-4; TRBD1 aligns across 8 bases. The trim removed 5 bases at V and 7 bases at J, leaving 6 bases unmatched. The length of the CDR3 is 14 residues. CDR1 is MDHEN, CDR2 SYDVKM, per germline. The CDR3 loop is CASSPGGSGEKLFF. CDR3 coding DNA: TGTGCCAGCAGTCCAGGGGGCTCGGGTGAAAAACTGTTTTTT.

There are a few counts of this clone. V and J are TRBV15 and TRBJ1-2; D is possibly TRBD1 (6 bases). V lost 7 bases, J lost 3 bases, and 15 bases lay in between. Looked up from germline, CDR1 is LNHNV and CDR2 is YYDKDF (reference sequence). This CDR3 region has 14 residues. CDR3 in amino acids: CATKGGGPYYGYTF. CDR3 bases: TGTGCCACCAAAGGCGGGGGGCCCTACTATGGCTACACCTTC.

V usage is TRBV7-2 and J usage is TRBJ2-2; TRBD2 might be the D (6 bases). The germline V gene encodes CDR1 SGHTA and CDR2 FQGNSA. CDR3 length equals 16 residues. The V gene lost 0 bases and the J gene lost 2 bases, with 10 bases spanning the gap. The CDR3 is CASSLALAFNTGELFF. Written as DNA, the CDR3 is TGTGCCAGCAGCTTAGCCCTAGCGTTCAACACCGGGGAGCTGTTTTTT.

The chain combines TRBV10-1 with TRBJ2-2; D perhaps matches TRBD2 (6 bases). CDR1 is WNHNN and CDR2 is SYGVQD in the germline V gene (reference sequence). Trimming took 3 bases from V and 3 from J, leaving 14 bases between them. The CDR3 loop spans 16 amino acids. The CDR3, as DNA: TGCGCCAGCAGTGATCCAAGGGGAGGTGACACCGGGGAGCTGTTTTTT. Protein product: CASSDPRGGDTGELFF.

The CDR3 bases are TGTGCCAGCAGTTACTCGGGGCAGAGCAATCAGCCCCAGCATTTT. As protein: CASSYSGQSNQPQHF. The chain is built from TRBV6-5 and TRBJ1-5; the D gene is possibly TRBD1 (5 bases). Germline CDR1 MNHEY, CDR2 SVGAGI. This CDR3 has 15 residues. Trimming took 0 bases from V and 1 from J, leaving 7 bases between them.

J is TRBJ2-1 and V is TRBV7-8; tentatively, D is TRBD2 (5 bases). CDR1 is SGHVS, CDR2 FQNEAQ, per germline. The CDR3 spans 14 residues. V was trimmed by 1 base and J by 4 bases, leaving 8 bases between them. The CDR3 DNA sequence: TGTGCCAGCAGCTTAGAGGGAGAGTACAATGAGCAGTTCTTC. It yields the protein CASSLEGEYNEQFF.

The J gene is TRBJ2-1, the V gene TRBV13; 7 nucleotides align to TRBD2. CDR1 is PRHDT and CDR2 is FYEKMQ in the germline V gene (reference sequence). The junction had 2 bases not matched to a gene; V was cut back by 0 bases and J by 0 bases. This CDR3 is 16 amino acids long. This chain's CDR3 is CASSLGGGSSYNEQFF. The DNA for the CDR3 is TGTGCCAGCAGCTTAGGGGGAGGGAGCTCCTACAATGAGCAGTTCTTC.

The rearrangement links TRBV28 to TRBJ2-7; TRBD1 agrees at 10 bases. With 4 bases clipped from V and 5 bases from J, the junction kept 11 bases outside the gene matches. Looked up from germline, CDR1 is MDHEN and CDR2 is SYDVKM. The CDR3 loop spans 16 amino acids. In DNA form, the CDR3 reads TGTGCCAGCAGTTCCGGAGGACAGGGGGGTCGGAACGAGCAGTACTTC. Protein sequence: CASSSGGQGGRNEQYF.

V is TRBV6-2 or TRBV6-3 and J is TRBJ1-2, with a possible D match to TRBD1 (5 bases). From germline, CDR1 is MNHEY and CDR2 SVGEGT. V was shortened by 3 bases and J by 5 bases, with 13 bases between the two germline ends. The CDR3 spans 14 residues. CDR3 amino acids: CASSYRTGGYGYTF. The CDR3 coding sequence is TGTGCCAGCAGTTATCGAACAGGAGGGTATGGCTACACCTTC.

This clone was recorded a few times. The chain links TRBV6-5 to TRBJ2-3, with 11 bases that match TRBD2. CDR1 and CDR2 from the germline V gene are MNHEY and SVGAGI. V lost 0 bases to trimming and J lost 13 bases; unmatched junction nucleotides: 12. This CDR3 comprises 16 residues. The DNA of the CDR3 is TGTGCCAGCAGTTACTCTAGTAGCGGGGGGGCCCTGGGGAAGTATTTT. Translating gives CASSYSSSGGALGKYF.

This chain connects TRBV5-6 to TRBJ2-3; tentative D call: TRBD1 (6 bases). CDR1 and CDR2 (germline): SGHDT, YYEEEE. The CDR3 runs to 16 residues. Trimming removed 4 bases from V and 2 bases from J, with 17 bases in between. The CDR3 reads CASSPDGTPITDTQYF. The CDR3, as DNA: TGTGCCAGCAGCCCGGACGGGACACCTATCACAGATACGCAGTATTTT.

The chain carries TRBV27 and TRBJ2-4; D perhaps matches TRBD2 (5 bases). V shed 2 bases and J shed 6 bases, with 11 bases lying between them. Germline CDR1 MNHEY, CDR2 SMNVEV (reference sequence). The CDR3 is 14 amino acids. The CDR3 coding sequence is TGTGCCAGCAGTTTAGCACGGGGTCGAAACATTCAGTACTTC. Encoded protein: CASSLARGRNIQYF.

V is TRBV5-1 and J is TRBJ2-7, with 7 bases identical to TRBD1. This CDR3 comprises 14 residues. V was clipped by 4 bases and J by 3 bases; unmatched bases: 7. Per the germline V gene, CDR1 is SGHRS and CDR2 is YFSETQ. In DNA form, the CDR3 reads TGCGCCAGCAGCCGGGGACAGAGTTTCTACGAGCAGTACTTC. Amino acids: CASSRGQSFYEQYF. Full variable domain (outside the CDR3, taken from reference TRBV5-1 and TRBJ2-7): KAGVTQTPRYLIKTRGQQVTLSCSPISGHRSVSWYQQTPGQGLQFLFEYFSETQRNKGNFPGRFSGRQFSNSRSEMNVSTLELGDSALYLCASSRGQSFYEQYFGPGTRLTVT.

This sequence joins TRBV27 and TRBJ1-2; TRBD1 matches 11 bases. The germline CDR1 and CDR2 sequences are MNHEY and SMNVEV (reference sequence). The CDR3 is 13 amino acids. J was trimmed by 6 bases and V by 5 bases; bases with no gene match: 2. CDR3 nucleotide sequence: TGTGCCAGCAGTATGGACAGGGGGCATGGCTACACCTTC. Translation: CASSMDRGHGYTF.

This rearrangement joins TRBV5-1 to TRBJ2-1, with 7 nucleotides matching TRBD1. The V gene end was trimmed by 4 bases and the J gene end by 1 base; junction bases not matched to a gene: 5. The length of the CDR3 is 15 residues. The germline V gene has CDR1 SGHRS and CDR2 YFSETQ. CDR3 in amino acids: CASSRDSVSYNEQFF. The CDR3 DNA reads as TGCGCCAGCAGCCGGGACAGCGTATCCTACAATGAGCAGTTCTTC.

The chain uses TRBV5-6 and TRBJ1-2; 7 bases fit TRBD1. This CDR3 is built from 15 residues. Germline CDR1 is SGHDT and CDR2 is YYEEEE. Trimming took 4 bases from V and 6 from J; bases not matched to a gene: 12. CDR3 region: CASSLRLWTGNGYTF. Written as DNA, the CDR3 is TGTGCCAGCAGCCTAAGGTTATGGACAGGTAATGGCTACACCTTC.

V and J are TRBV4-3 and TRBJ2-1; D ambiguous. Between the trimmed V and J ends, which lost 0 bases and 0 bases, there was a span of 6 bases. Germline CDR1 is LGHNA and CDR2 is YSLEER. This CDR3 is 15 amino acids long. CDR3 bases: TGCGCCAGCAGCCAAGATCGGAGCTCCTACAATGAGCAGTTCTTC. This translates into CASSQDRSSYNEQFF.

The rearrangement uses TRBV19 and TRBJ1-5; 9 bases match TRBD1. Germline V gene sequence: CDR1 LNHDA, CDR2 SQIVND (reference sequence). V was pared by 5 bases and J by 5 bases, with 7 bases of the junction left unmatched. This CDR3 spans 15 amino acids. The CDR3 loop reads CASSAGTGLDQPQHF. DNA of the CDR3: TGTGCCAGTAGTGCAGGGACAGGGCTAGATCAGCCCCAGCATTTT. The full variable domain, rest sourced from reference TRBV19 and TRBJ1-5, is DGGITQSPKYLFRKEGQNVTLSCEQNLNHDAMYWYRQDPGQGLRLIYYSQIVNDFQKGDIAEGYSVSREKKESFPLTVTSAQKNPTAFYLCASSAGTGLDQPQHFGDGTRLSIL.